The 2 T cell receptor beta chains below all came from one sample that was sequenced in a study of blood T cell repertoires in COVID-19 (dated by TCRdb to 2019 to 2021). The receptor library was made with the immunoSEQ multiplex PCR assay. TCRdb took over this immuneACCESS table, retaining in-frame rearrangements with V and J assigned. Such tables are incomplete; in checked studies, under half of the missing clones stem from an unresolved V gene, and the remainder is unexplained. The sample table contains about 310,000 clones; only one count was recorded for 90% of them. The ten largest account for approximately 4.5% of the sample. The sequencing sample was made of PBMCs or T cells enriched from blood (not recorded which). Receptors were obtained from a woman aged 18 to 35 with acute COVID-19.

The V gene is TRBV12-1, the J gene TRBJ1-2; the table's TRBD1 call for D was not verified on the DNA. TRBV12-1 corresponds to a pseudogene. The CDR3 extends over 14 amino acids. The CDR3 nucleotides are TGTGCCAGCAGCATCAGAACAGGGAGAGGGGGCTACACCTTC. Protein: CASSIRTGRGGYTF.

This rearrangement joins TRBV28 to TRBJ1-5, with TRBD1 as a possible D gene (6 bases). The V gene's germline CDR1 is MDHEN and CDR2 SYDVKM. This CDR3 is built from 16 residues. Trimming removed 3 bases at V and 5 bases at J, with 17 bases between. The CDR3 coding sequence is TGTGCCAGCAGTTTTCTACAGGGAAGGTTGGATCAGCCCCAGCATTTT. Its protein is CASSFLQGRLDQPQHF.